What follows is one TCR beta chain and its context. Its antigen is not identified. This specimen belongs to a study of regulatory and conventional T cells in RAG deficiency. Study findings and constraints: Treg unique TCR beta sequences were about 100-fold fewer in Omenn syndrome and CID/AS patients than controls. Omenn patients showed >75% Treg-Tconv overlap and shorter CDR3 lengths.

The germline V gene has CDR1 KGHSH and CDR2 LQKENI. The V end was cut by 3 bases, the J end by 2 bases, with 8 bases between. There are 13 residues in the CDR3. The assay was immunoSEQ multiplex PCR, and TCRdb's table has in-frame clones only and misses some. The sample gives roughly 20,000 clones, over 80% of which show up once; 1.4% to 1.5% is in the top ten. Genomic DNA came from blood regulatory T cells gated CD4+ CD25-high CD127-low. This same sample was also taken into another study, of regulatory T cells. That work states: Amplification used 52 TRBV primers and 13 TRBJ primers. In patients, unique TRB V-J pairs were restricted and V/J usage skewed, especially in Tregs.

The sequence was collected from a human donor in good health. The sample was Tregs sorted from blood. This chain joins TRBV18 and TRBJ2-7; D is perhaps TRBD1 (6 bases). The DNA of the CDR3 is TGTGCCAGCTCACCGGGACATGCCTACGAGCAGTACTTC. Residues: CASSPGHAYEQYF.